The 30 T cell receptor beta chains below all came from one sample that was sequenced in a study of identifying expanded T cells in peripheral blood. Profiled with immunoSEQ multiplex PCR; TCRdb holds only in-frame clones, not every one. The top ten hold roughly 5.3% of the sample, which has some 95,000 clones, approximately 83% seen once. The material sequenced was blood. These receptors were taken from a person aged 18 to 70 in good health.

V gene TRBV5-5 combines with J gene TRBJ1-3; no clear D gene. V lost 3 bases and J lost 4, with 8 bases in between. The CDR3 is 13 residues long. Looked up from germline, CDR1 is SGHKS and CDR2 is YYEKEE (reference sequence). Here the CDR3 DNA reads TGTGCCAGCAGCTCGCTGTCAGGAAACACCATATATTTT. Translation gives CASSSLSGNTIYF.

The chain links TRBV6-6 to TRBJ1-2; D gene unclear. The CDR3 sequence is 15 residues long. Trimming left V 0 bases short and J 4 bases short, with 12 bases between. Germline V gene data show CDR1 as MNHNY and CDR2 as SVGAGI (reference sequence). CDR3 bases: TGTGCCAGCAGTTACTCTCAAGTGACCGTCTATGGCTACACCTTC. This encodes CASSYSQVTVYGYTF.

V is TRBV4-1 and J is TRBJ2-1; the match to TRBD2 covers 12 bases. V dropped 0 bases and J dropped 6; count of bases not matched to a gene: 3. Germline CDR1 MGHRA, CDR2 YSYEKL. This CDR3 spans 16 amino acids. DNA of the CDR3: TGCGCCAGCAGCCAAGATCAACTAGCGGGGGGCAATGAGCAGTTCTTC. Encoded protein: CASSQDQLAGGNEQFF.

The rearrangement links TRBV10-3 to TRBJ1-1, with D possibly matching TRBD1 (6 bases). Germline V gives CDR1 ENHRY, CDR2 SYGVKD. Trimming stripped 11 bases from V and 0 bases from J, with 13 bases between. This CDR3 is built from 13 residues. As DNA, the CDR3 is TGTGCCGCGCACACAGGGCTGAACACTGAAGCTTTCTTT. The encoded protein is CAAHTGLNTEAFF.

The chain links TRBV9 to TRBJ1-5, with D possibly TRBD1 on 6 matching bases. The germline CDR1 and CDR2 sequences are SGDLS and YYNGEE. V was clipped by 3 bases and J by 4 bases, with 14 bases between them. The CDR3 has 15 amino acids. Written as DNA, the CDR3 is TGTGCCAGCAGCGAACAGGGCATAGGAAATCAGCCCCAGCATTTT. Translation gives CASSEQGIGNQPQHF.

This sequence joins TRBV5-1 and TRBJ2-7; D unclear. The CDR3 is 15 amino acids. CDR1 is SGHRS, CDR2 YFSETQ, per germline. V lost 2 bases and J 3 bases, leaving 15 bases between the germline ends. The CDR3 spells CASSFTDPGRYEQYF. CDR3 DNA sequence: TGCGCCAGCAGCTTTACAGATCCCGGTCGCTACGAGCAGTACTTC.

This chain links TRBV5-8 with TRBJ1-3; D may be TRBD1 (6 bases). The germline V gene encodes CDR1 SGHTS and CDR2 YDEGEE. This CDR3 is built from 15 residues. Deletions cut 5 bases from V and 0 bases from J, with 12 bases between. The CDR3 protein is CASSFGQLSGNTIYF. CDR3 DNA: TGTGCCAGCAGTTTCGGACAGCTCTCTGGAAACACCATATATTTT.

The chain recombines TRBV7-9 with TRBJ1-2; D gene unclear. The germline gives CDR1 SEHNR, CDR2 FQNEAQ (reference sequence). V was shortened by 0 bases and J by 2 bases, with 16 bases between the two germline ends. The CDR3 spans 17 residues. The CDR3 nucleotides are TGTGCCAGCAGCTTAGCGCTCAAGGACCTATTAAACTATGGCTACACCTTC. Protein product: CASSLALKDLLNYGYTF.

The CDR3 region has the DNA TGTGCCAGCAGCTTCCCCGCGGGTGGGAACACTGAAGCTTTCTTT. Translating it yields CASSFPAGGNTEAFF. V is TRBV11-3 and J is TRBJ1-1; D gene ambiguous. CDR3 length equals 15 residues. V was trimmed by 3 bases and J by 1 base, leaving 12 bases between them. CDR1 is SGHNT, CDR2 YENEEA, per germline.

The chain carries TRBV6-5 and TRBJ1-2; no firm D call. The CDR3 loop spans 12 amino acids. Germline V CDR1 and CDR2: MNHEY, SVGAGI. Trimming stripped 5 bases from V and 8 bases from J, with 12 bases between. CDR3 residues: CASSRPQEGYTF. The DNA of the CDR3 is TGTGCCAGCAGTCGACCCCAGGAGGGCTACACCTTC.

The chain couples TRBV7-2 to TRBJ1-2; 7 bases fit TRBD1. This CDR3 region has 17 residues. Germline assignment: CDR1 SGHTA and CDR2 FQGNSA. The V gene end was trimmed by 4 bases and the J gene end by 0 bases; junction bases not matched to a gene: 11. Written as DNA, the CDR3 is TGTGCCAGCAGCTCCCAATTCGGACAGGCTTCTAACTATGGCTACACCTTC. Translating it yields CASSSQFGQASNYGYTF.

J is TRBJ1-5 and V is TRBV18; the D is unclear. V was trimmed by 3 bases and J by 4 bases, leaving 7 bases between them. The V gene's germline CDR1 is KGHSH and CDR2 LQKENI. The CDR3 runs to 13 residues. CDR3 bases: TGTGCCAGCTCACCCGGGGAAAATCAGCCCCAGCATTTT. The encoded protein is CASSPGENQPQHF.

The chain employs TRBV13 and TRBJ2-5; D unclear. From germline, CDR1 is PRHDT and CDR2 FYEKMQ (reference sequence). The CDR3 sequence is 12 residues long. Trimming pared 5 bases from V and 4 bases from J, leaving 8 bases between. CDR3 in amino acids: CASSDDRETQYF. Here the CDR3 DNA reads TGTGCCAGCAGCGACGACCGAGAGACCCAGTACTTC.

This clone was counted a few times. The V and J genes are TRBV6-1 and TRBJ1-2, with TRBD1 matching over 8 bases. This CDR3 spans 14 amino acids. V lost 4 bases, J lost 4 bases, and 5 bases stayed unmatched. Germline V gives CDR1 MNHNS, CDR2 SASEGT. The CDR3 DNA reads TGTGCCAGCAGTGCTGGACAGGGTGCCTATGGCTACACCTTC. It translates to CASSAGQGAYGYTF.

The J gene is TRBJ2-1, the V gene TRBV7-3; 14 bases line up with TRBD2. Germline V gives CDR1 SGHTA, CDR2 FQGTGA. V shed 5 bases and J 5 bases; nucleotides not matched to a gene: 8. There are 17 residues in the CDR3. CDR3 nucleotides: TGTGCCAGCAGCGCCACCGGGACTAGCGGGGGACACAATGAGCAGTTCTTC. It translates to CASSATGTSGGHNEQFF.

The chain carries TRBV7-9 and TRBJ1-1; 11 bases map to TRBD1. The V segment lost 5 bases and the J segment 6 bases; nucleotides outside the gene matches: 8. Germline-derived CDR1 and CDR2 are SEHNR and FQNEAQ (reference sequence). The CDR3 is made up of 15 amino acids. This CDR3 is CASSLGQGAPAEAFF. CDR3 nucleotides: TGTGCCAGCAGCCTTGGACAGGGGGCGCCCGCTGAAGCTTTCTTT.

This clone came up a few times. The V gene is TRBV28, the J gene TRBJ2-1, with 12 nucleotides matching TRBD2. Germline V gene lookup returns CDR1 MDHEN and CDR2 SYDVKM. V lost 0 bases and J lost 9; bases outside the gene matches: 9. The CDR3 consists of 17 residues. CDR3 amino acids: CASSLWTLAGGPGEQFF. The CDR3 DNA is TGTGCCAGCAGTTTATGGACTCTAGCGGGGGGGCCTGGTGAGCAGTTCTTC.

The CDR3: CASTADGFPSGANVLTF. DNA of the CDR3: TGTGCCAGTACCGCTGACGGCTTCCCCTCTGGGGCCAACGTCCTGACTTTC. This chain uses TRBV19 with TRBJ2-6, with D unresolved. V gave up 7 bases and J gave up 0 bases, with 16 bases separating them. This CDR3 region has 17 residues. Germline V gene data show CDR1 as LNHDA and CDR2 as SQIVND (reference sequence).

This rearrangement joins TRBV19 to TRBJ2-7; D is perhaps TRBD1 (5 bases). The length of the CDR3 is 14 residues. Trimming cost V 5 bases and J 4 bases, with 15 bases left between them. Germline V CDR1 and CDR2: LNHDA, SQIVND (reference sequence). CDR3 sequence reads: CASSPAGKKYEQYF. The CDR3 DNA reads as TGTGCCAGTAGTCCAGCAGGGAAGAAGTACGAGCAGTACTTC.

The J gene is TRBJ1-6, the V gene TRBV27; D ambiguous. Trimming removed 3 bases at V and 5 bases at J, with 11 bases between. Germline V CDR1 and CDR2: MNHEY, SMNVEV (reference sequence). The CDR3 covers 15 residues. The CDR3 sequence: CASSLAGLNNSPLHF. DNA for the CDR3: TGTGCCAGCAGTTTGGCGGGCCTTAATAATTCACCCCTCCACTTT.

This clone was seen repeatedly, ten times or more. V is TRBV7-6 and J is TRBJ1-1; a weak D match, TRBD1 (6 bases). This CDR3 has 14 residues. Germline lookup yields CDR1 SGHVS and CDR2 FNYEAQ. With 8 bases removed from V and 1 base from J, the gap between germline ends came to 14 bases. Here the CDR3 DNA reads TGTGCCAGCGGCCCACAGACAGGGAACACTGAAGCTTTCTTT. It codes for CASGPQTGNTEAFF.

J is TRBJ1-2 and V is TRBV7-9; weak D call: TRBD1 (5 bases). V was shortened by 5 bases and J by 3 bases, with 13 bases between the two germline ends. CDR1 SEHNR and CDR2 FQNEAQ come from the germline V gene (reference sequence). This CDR3 is built from 14 residues. The CDR3 DNA reads TGTGCCAGCAGCATCGAGACAGACTACTATGGCTACACCTTC. This translates into CASSIETDYYGYTF.

This chain joins TRBV5-1 and TRBJ2-2; a possible D gene is TRBD1 (6 bases). Trimming took off 0 bases at V and 1 base at J, with 10 bases between the two ends. The germline CDR1 and CDR2 sequences are SGHRS and YFSETQ. CDR3 size: 16 residues. CDR3 DNA sequence: TGCGCCAGCAGCTTGGGCAGGGGCGGGAACACCGGGGAGCTGTTTTTT. The encoded protein is CASSLGRGGNTGELFF.

This sequence joins TRBV5-4 and TRBJ2-5; no definite D call. Germline-derived CDR1 and CDR2 are SGHNT and YYREEE (reference sequence). Trimming pared 9 bases from V and 5 bases from J, leaving 11 bases between. The CDR3 totals 11 residues. The CDR3: CAKNRRETQYF. In nucleotides, the CDR3 is TGTGCCAAAAATCGACGGGAGACCCAGTACTTC.

V gene TRBV12-5 combines with J gene TRBJ2-5; TRBD2 aligns across 9 bases. The germline gives CDR1 LGHNT, CDR2 FRNRAP. J was trimmed by 1 base and V by 2 bases; bases with no gene match: 5. The CDR3 totals 16 residues. The CDR3 reads CASGLRFSGGQETQYF. DNA of the CDR3: TGTGCTAGTGGTTTGCGTTTTAGCGGGGGCCAAGAGACCCAGTACTTC.

This chain joins TRBV9 and TRBJ2-1, with 9 bases matching TRBD1. This CDR3 is built from 15 residues. Germline V gives CDR1 SGDLS, CDR2 YYNGEE. J lost 6 bases, V lost 4 bases, and 8 bases had no gene match. CDR3 amino acids: CASSLPGQGTNEQFF. The CDR3 nucleotides are TGTGCCAGCAGCCTCCCCGGACAGGGGACCAATGAGCAGTTCTTC.

This clone was picked up a small number of times. This rearrangement joins TRBV4-3 to TRBJ2-7, with a weak D call TRBD1 (6 bases). Germline-derived CDR1 and CDR2 are LGHNA and YSLEER. The CDR3 consists of 17 residues. V was cut by 0 bases and J by 4 bases, with 19 bases left in between. CDR3 region: CASSQDLGAGTRYEQYF. CDR3 in DNA: TGCGCCAGCAGCCAAGATCTGGGGGCAGGCACTCGGTACGAGCAGTACTTC.

CDR3 residues: CASSADPYRGTEAFF. The CDR3 DNA reads TGTGCCAGCAGCGCCGACCCATACAGGGGCACTGAAGCTTTCTTT. The V call is TRBV13, the J call TRBJ1-1, with 7 positions matching TRBD1. The CDR3 is made up of 15 amino acids. J lost 4 bases, V lost 5 bases, and 10 bases had no gene match. The germline CDR1 and CDR2 sequences are PRHDT and FYEKMQ (reference sequence).

The chain has TRBV9 and TRBJ1-2; D perhaps matches TRBD1 (5 bases). Per germline, CDR1 SGDLS and CDR2 YYNGEE. The CDR3 length is 15 residues. Trimming removed 4 bases at V and 8 bases at J, with 21 bases between. The CDR3 DNA sequence: TGTGCCAGCAGCCCATCTCCCCGGGGGGAGGGGGGCTACACCTTC. Amino acids: CASSPSPRGEGGYTF.

The chain employs TRBV7-2 and TRBJ2-2, with TRBD1 identical over 11 bases. V dropped 2 bases and J dropped 5; count of bases not matched to a gene: 7. The CDR3 consists of 17 residues. Germline values: CDR1 SGHTA, CDR2 FQGNSA. Written as DNA, the CDR3 is TGTGCCAGCAGCTTATTCGGGACAGGGGGAAGGACCGGGGAGCTGTTTTTT. This gives the protein CASSLFGTGGRTGELFF.